The T cell receptor beta chain under discussion was sequenced for a study of T cell responses to AZD1222 COVID-19 vaccine. Broader study findings: Every sample of the repertoires postdated the peak T cell response. Baseline seropositivity occurred in only six or seven AZD1222 recipients.

Method: immunoSEQ multiplex PCR; TCRdb's copy keeps in-frame clones and lacks some. In the table there are around 95,000 clones, about nine tenths of which are singletons. The CDR3 runs 17 residues. Looked up from germline, CDR1 is SGHAT and CDR2 is FQNNGV. J was trimmed by 0 bases and V by 5 bases; bases with no gene match: 10. Remarks on this clone: Antigen specificity is unknown.

The sequenced sample was peripheral blood, obtained on day 0 of AZD1222 vaccination. V gene TRBV11-2 combines with J gene TRBJ1-3; the match to TRBD1 covers 7 bases. This sequence originates from an adult in good health. The CDR3 reads CASSQIQGPSSGNTIYF. CDR3 in DNA: TGTGCCAGCAGCCAAATACAGGGGCCCAGCTCTGGAAACACCATATATTTT. Filled out from reference TRBV11-2 and TRBJ1-3, the complete variable domain reads EAGVAQSPRYKIIEKRQSVAFWCNPISGHATLYWYQQILGQGPKLLIQFQNNGVVDDSQLPKDRFSAERLKGVDSTLKIQPAKLEDSAVYLCASSQIQGPSSGNTIYFGEGSWLTVV.